Below, 24 T cell receptor beta chains from the same sample are listed, as sequenced in a study of T cells in Graves' hyperthyroidism and ophthalmopathy (dated by TCRdb to about 2019). The library was prepared using multiplex PCR. The instrument given in TCRdb is Illumina HiSeq 2000. The TCR beta CDR3 regions were amplified from RNA transcripts. A first-round RT-PCR of the TCR CDR3 used the HTBI primer set with the Qiagen OneStep RT-PCR kit. TCRdb reran the public reads through fastp at Q25 and MiXCR, keeping productive beta chains. Rows with a matching CDR3 protein are joined into one entry that keeps the most common DNA and genes. For this sample the table gives 500,000 to 650,000 distinct CDR3 sequences, of which about 14% were detected only once. Of the sample, roughly an eighth is held by the ten largest clones. The sample was blood. The receptor set was obtained from a woman aged 50 to 60 with Graves' ophthalmopathy.

This clonotype was picked up many times. The chain is built from TRBV5-6 and TRBJ2-1; no clear D. V lost 4 bases and J 2 bases, leaving 4 bases between the germline ends. Germline CDR1 and CDR2: SGHDT and YYEEEE. This CDR3 is 12 amino acids long. CDR3 bases: TGTGCCAGCAGCCCGACCTACAATGAGCAGTTCTTC. It is translated as CASSPTYNEQFF.

The V and J genes are TRBV19 and TRBJ2-5; D is ambiguous. The length of the CDR3 is 14 residues. Germline lookup yields CDR1 LNHDA and CDR2 SQIVND (reference sequence). Trimming shortened V by 7 bases and J by 0 bases, and 12 bases separated the two germline ends. The chain's CDR3 is CASKNRIYQETQYF. The CDR3 nucleotides read TGTGCCAGTAAGAACAGAATTTACCAAGAGACCCAGTACTTC.

This clonotype has a count of ten or more. The rearrangement links TRBV20-1 to TRBJ2-2; D is perhaps TRBD2 (6 bases). There are 13 residues in the CDR3. Trimming stripped 5 bases from V and 6 bases from J, with 13 bases between. The germline V gene has CDR1 DFQATT and CDR2 SNEGSKA (reference sequence). The CDR3, as DNA: TGCAGTGCTTGGCGGGGAAATTCCGGGGAGCTGTTTTTT. Amino acid sequence: CSAWRGNSGELFF.

This clonotype has just a few counts. CDR3 sequence (DNA): TGTGCCAGCGGATCCAGGACAGAATATCTTTATCAGCCCCAGCATTTT. It encodes CASGSRTEYLYQPQHF. This chain uses TRBV28 with TRBJ1-5; the D gene is possibly TRBD1 (6 bases). This CDR3 region has 16 residues. With 8 bases removed from V and 5 bases from J, the gap between germline ends came to 22 bases. CDR1 and CDR2 (germline): MDHEN, SYDVKM.

Concerning this clonotype itself: A much larger clone is a single base away; this may be a read error. Since no conserved phenylalanine or tryptophan closes the CDR3, a read error is the likely cause. V gene TRBV12-3 or TRBV12-4 combines with J gene TRBJ2-1, with no clear D. V was cut by 7 bases and J by 7 bases, with 11 bases left in between. This CDR3 region has 12 residues. In DNA form, the CDR3 reads TGTGCCAGCAATTTCAGGTTGAATGAGCAGTTCTCC. Encoded protein: CASNFRLNEQFS.

The J gene is TRBJ1-5, the V gene TRBV30, with D possibly TRBD1 on 5 matching bases. This CDR3 is 14 amino acids long. Germline values: CDR1 GTSNPN, CDR2 SVGIG (reference sequence). V lost 3 bases to trimming and J lost 2 bases, with 11 bases between them. The CDR3 protein is CAWSAGTGNQPQHF. CDR3 bases: TGTGCCTGGAGCGCTGGGACGGGCAATCAGCCCCAGCATTTT.

The chain carries TRBV12-3 or TRBV12-4 and TRBJ2-5; D is perhaps TRBD1 (6 bases). Trimming removed 5 bases from V and 7 bases from J, with 14 bases in between. The CDR3 runs 13 residues. In DNA form, the CDR3 reads TGTGCCAGCAGTGGAACAGGGTTCGGGACCCAGTACTTC. Protein sequence: CASSGTGFGTQYF.

The CDR3 loop reads CASSSDFQPQHF. The CDR3, as DNA: TGTGCCAGCAGCTCAGACTTTCAGCCCCAGCATTTT. The rearrangement joins TRBV7-9 to TRBJ1-5, with no clear D. Trimming took 4 bases from V and 6 from J, leaving 7 bases between them. The CDR3 is 12 residues long. The germline CDR1 and CDR2 sequences are SEHNR and FQNEAQ (reference sequence).

There are many counts of this clonotype. The chain combines TRBV12-3 or TRBV12-4 with TRBJ2-1; 7 nucleotides match TRBD1. Trimming at V came to 6 bases and at J to 7 bases, leaving 9 bases not matched to a gene. This CDR3 region has 14 residues. The CDR3 loop reads CASSTRTGDNEQFF. The CDR3, as DNA: TGTGCCAGCAGCACCAGGACAGGTGATAATGAGCAGTTCTTC.

There are many counts of this clonotype. CDR3 bases: TGTGCCAGCATTACGACAGAGTTCCCAAACTATGGCTACACCTTC. This codes for CASITTEFPNYGYTF. This chain uses TRBV12-3 or TRBV12-4 with TRBJ1-2, with TRBD1 as a possible D gene (5 bases). CDR3 length: 15 residues. V dropped 7 bases and J dropped 2 bases, with 17 bases sitting between them.

This clonotype was picked up many times. J is TRBJ2-3 and V is TRBV19, with D possibly being TRBD1 or TRBD2 (5 bases each). V dropped 2 bases and J dropped 0 bases, with 9 bases sitting between them. Germline loops: CDR1 LNHDA, CDR2 SQIVND (reference sequence). The CDR3 sequence is 15 residues long. The CDR3 loop is CASSIRGPSTDTQYF. In DNA form, the CDR3 reads TGTGCCAGTAGTATAAGGGGACCCAGCACAGATACGCAGTATTTT. The full variable domain, with the rest looked up from reference TRBV19 and TRBJ2-3, is DGGITQSPKYLFRKEGQNVTLSCEQNLNHDAMYWYRQDPGQGLRLIYYSQIVNDFQKGDIAEGYSVSREKKESFPLTVTSAQKNPTAFYLCASSIRGPSTDTQYFGPGTRLTVL.

The chain employs TRBV30 and TRBJ2-2; TRBD2 is a possible D gene (6 bases). The CDR3 sequence is 14 residues long. V was shortened by 0 bases and J by 4 bases, with 9 bases between the two germline ends. CDR1 and CDR2 from the germline V gene are GTSNPN and SVGIG (reference sequence). CDR3 coding DNA: TGTGCCTGGAGTGTAGCGGGCCCCACCGGGGAGCTGTTTTTT. This sequence encodes CAWSVAGPTGELFF. Together with reference TRBV30 and TRBJ2-2, the CDR3 gives the full variable domain: SQTIHQWPATLVQPVGSPLSLECTVEGTSNPNLYWYRQAAGRGLQLLFYSVGIGQISSEVPQNLSASRPQDRQFILSSKKLLLSDSGFYLCAWSVAGPTGELFFGEGSRLTVL.

Worth noting for this clonotype: A much larger clone lies one base from this, so it may be a read error. The gene calls are TRBV11-2 and TRBJ2-5; TRBD1 might be the D (5 bases). CDR1 and CDR2 from the germline V gene are SGHAT and FQNNGV. The CDR3 loop spans 15 amino acids. CDR3 in amino acids: CASSSETDLQGTQYF. CDR3 in DNA: TGTGCCAGCAGCTCCGAGACAGACCTCCAAGGGACCCAGTACTTC.

Remarks on this clonotype: Germline is not matched at one junction end, which may reflect a read error. The chain is built from TRBV5-1 and TRBJ2-7, with a possible D match to TRBD2 (6 bases). The germline gives CDR1 SGHRS, CDR2 YFSETQ. The CDR3 runs to 15 residues. CDR3 protein: CASSLDTGSSHEQYF. The CDR3, as DNA: TGCGCCAGCAGCTTGGATACCGGGAGCTCCCACGAGCAGTACTTC.

On this clonotype itself: Mismatch with germline at one junction end may stem from a read error. The CDR3 loop reads CASRTDRGRYTGEPFF. CDR3 nucleotides: TGTGCCAGCAGAACTGACAGGGGCCGGTACACCGGGGAGCCGTTTTTT. This sequence joins TRBV28 and TRBJ2-2, with TRBD1 matching 8 bases. Looked up from germline, CDR1 is MDHEN and CDR2 is SYDVKM. This CDR3 is built from 16 residues. Full variable domain (outside the CDR3, taken from reference TRBV28 and TRBJ2-2): DVKVTQSSRYLVKRTGEKVFLECVQDMDHENMFWYRQDPGLGLRLIYFSYDVKMKEKGDIPEGYSVSREKKERFSLILESASTNQTSMYLCASRTDRGRYTGEPFFGEGSRLTVL.

At least ten counts were recorded for this clonotype. The CDR3 loop is CSASWVLSYNEQFF. The CDR3 nucleotides read TGCAGTGCTAGTTGGGTACTCTCCTACAATGAGCAGTTCTTC. This sequence joins TRBV20-1 and TRBJ2-1; no definite D call. The CDR3 sequence is 14 residues long. The germline gives CDR1 DFQATT, CDR2 SNEGSKA (reference sequence). The V end lost 3 bases, the J end lost 0 bases, and 9 bases lay between the germline ends.

This clonotype came up many times. The chain is built from TRBV9 and TRBJ2-1; D might be TRBD1 (6 bases). This CDR3 region has 14 residues. The V end lost 0 bases, the J end lost 9 bases, and 13 bases lay between the germline ends. Germline V gives CDR1 SGDLS, CDR2 YYNGEE. This chain's CDR3 is CASSVVRGFSEQFF. DNA for the CDR3: TGTGCCAGCAGCGTAGTGAGGGGGTTTAGTGAGCAGTTCTTC.

This clonotype was detected ten times or more. V gene TRBV29-1 combines with J gene TRBJ1-2; D remains ambiguous. The length of the CDR3 is 11 residues. The ends were cut back, 6 bases at V and 3 bases at J, with 8 bases in the middle. Germline V lookup: CDR1 SQVTM, CDR2 ANQGSEA. The CDR3 DNA reads as TGCAGCGTGCCTTCATACTATGGCTACACCTTC. Translating it yields CSVPSYYGYTF.

The sample holds many counts of this clonotype. This sequence joins TRBV12-3 or TRBV12-4 and TRBJ2-1; D might be TRBD2 (7 bases). There are 16 residues in the CDR3. V was clipped by 6 bases and J by 6 bases, with 21 bases between them. CDR3 nucleotide sequence: TGTGCCAGCAGCCGCCCTGTAGGGGGGGTCCTCAATGAGCAGTTCTTC. This gives the protein CASSRPVGGVLNEQFF.

This clonotype was counted ten times or more. This rearrangement joins TRBV6-1 to TRBJ1-2; 7 bases agree with TRBD1. From germline, CDR1 is MNHNS and CDR2 SASEGT. This CDR3 region has 15 residues. J was trimmed by 4 bases and V by 6 bases; bases with no gene match: 11. This CDR3 is CASSLTEQGLYGYTF. Written as DNA, the CDR3 is TGTGCCAGCAGCCTAACCGAACAGGGGCTCTATGGCTACACCTTC.

This clonotype occurred many times. The V gene is TRBV7-2, the J gene TRBJ2-1; 12 nucleotides line up with TRBD2. The ends lost 3 bases at V and 7 bases at J; junction bases unmatched: 7. This CDR3 has 16 residues. Looked up from germline, CDR1 is SGHTA and CDR2 is FQGNSA. Here the CDR3 DNA reads TGTGCCAGCAGCTTGCGGCTAGCGGGAGGGCAGAATGAGCAGTTCTTC. Its translation is CASSLRLAGGQNEQFF.

This clonotype occurred many times. The chain is built from TRBV18 and TRBJ2-3; D unclear. V shed 1 base and J shed 2 bases, with 7 bases lying between them. The CDR3 loop spans 14 amino acids. Per germline, CDR1 KGHSH and CDR2 LQKENI. The CDR3 bases are TGTGCCAGCTCACCACAAACAGACACAGATACGCAGTATTTT. Its translation is CASSPQTDTDTQYF. The whole variable domain, remainder taken from reference TRBV18 and TRBJ2-3, is NAGVMQNPRHLVRRRGQEARLRCSPMKGHSHVYWYRQLPEEGLKFMVYLQKENIIDESGMPKERFSAEFPKEGPSILRIQQVVRGDSAAYFCASSPQTDTDTQYFGPGTRLTVL.

Concerning this clonotype: One junction end disagrees with the germline gene, perhaps due to a read error. The chain employs TRBV19 and TRBJ1-4, with D perhaps matching TRBD1 (6 bases). Per germline, CDR1 LNHDA and CDR2 SQIVND (reference sequence). There are 14 residues in the CDR3. The CDR3 loop reads CASSLRGSNEKLFF. In DNA, the CDR3 is TGTGCCAGTAGTTTAAGGGGGTCTAACGAAAAACTGTTTTTT.

At least ten counts were recorded for this clonotype. The chain joins TRBV6-2 or TRBV6-3 to TRBJ2-5, with D tentatively TRBD2 (5 bases). With 0 bases removed from V and 1 base from J, the gap between germline ends came to 12 bases. The germline gives CDR1 MNHEY, CDR2 SVGEGT. CDR3 length equals 16 residues. The CDR3 nucleotides read TGTGCCAGCAGTTACTCGAGGGTAGCCTCCCAAGAGACCCAGTACTTC. Translation: CASSYSRVASQETQYF.